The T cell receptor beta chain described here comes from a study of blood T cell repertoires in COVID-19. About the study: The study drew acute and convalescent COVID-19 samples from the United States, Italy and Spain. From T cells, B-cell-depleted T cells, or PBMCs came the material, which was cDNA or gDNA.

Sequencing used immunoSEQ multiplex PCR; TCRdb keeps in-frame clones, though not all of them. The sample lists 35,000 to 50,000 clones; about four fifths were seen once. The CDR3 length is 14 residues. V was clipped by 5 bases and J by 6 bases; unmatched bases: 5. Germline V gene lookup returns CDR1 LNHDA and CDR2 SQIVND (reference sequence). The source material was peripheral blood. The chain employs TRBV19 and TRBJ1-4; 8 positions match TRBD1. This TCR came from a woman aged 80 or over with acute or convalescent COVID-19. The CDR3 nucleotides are TGTGCCAGTAGTGGAACAGGGGGTCATGAAAAACTGTTTTTT. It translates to CASSGTGGHEKLFF.